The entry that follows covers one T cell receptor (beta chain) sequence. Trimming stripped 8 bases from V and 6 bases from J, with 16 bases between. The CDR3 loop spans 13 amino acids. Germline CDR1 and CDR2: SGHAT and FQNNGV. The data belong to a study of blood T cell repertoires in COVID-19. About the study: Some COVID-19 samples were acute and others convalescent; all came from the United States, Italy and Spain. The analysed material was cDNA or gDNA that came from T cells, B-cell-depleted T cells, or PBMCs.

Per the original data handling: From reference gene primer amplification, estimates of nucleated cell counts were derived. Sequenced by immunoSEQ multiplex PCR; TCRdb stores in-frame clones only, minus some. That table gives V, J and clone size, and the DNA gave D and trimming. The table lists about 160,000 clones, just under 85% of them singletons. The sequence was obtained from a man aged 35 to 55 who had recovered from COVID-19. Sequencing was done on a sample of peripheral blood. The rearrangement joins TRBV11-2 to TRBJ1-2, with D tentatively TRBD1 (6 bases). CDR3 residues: CASFNGGGDGYTF. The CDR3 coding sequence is TGTGCCAGCTTCAATGGGGGGGGCGATGGCTACACCTTC.